The 20 T cell receptor beta chains below were found in one sample sequenced in a study of naive and memory T cell subsets. Study-level points and caveats: A few larger clonotypes appeared in naive repertoires, especially CD8, possibly memory cells re-expressing CD45RA.

Their specific antigens are unknown. The beta constant-region primer was an equimolar mix of two oligonucleotides covering TRBC1 and TRBC2. Ligated cDNA was amplified by four rounds of PCR with nested alpha and beta constant-region primers and SP2. TCRdb recomputed calls from the UMI-ligation and nested PCR reads with MiXCR, one row per CDR3 protein. This table has about 90,000 distinct CDR3 sequences, around 11% appearing once. The sequenced sample was naive CD4+ T cells from blood. These TCRs come from a human donor in good health.

This clonotype has only a few counts. The chain uses TRBV6-2 or TRBV6-3 and TRBJ2-2; D possibly matches TRBD1 or TRBD2 (7 bases each). Deletions cut 5 bases from V and 2 bases from J, with 24 bases between. CDR1 is MNHEY, CDR2 SVGEGT, per germline. This CDR3 contains 19 residues. The CDR3 sequence is CASSRGQHAASGNTGELFF. CDR3 coding DNA: TGTGCCAGCAGTCGGGGACAGCACGCGGCTAGCGGAAACACCGGGGAGCTGTTTTTT.

In its sample, this clonotype was seen a few times. The rearrangement uses TRBV6-2 or TRBV6-3 and TRBJ1-5; 7 bases are shared with TRBD1. CDR1 MNHEY and CDR2 SVGEGT come from the germline V gene. Trimming cost V 4 bases and J 2 bases; bases outside gene matches: 5. This CDR3 is built from 15 residues. The CDR3 DNA sequence: TGTGCCAGCAGTTTTTTTGGGACAGGCAATCAGCCCCAGCATTTT. This codes for CASSFFGTGNQPQHF.

The sample holds a few counts of this clonotype. The rearrangement uses TRBV24-1 and TRBJ2-5, with 8 nucleotides matching TRBD2. V shed 6 bases and J 4 bases; nucleotides not matched to a gene: 15. CDR3 size: 17 residues. Germline V gives CDR1 KGHDR, CDR2 SFDVKD. The CDR3 DNA reads TGTGCCACCAGTTCCCCTACCGGGGCTAGCGGGCGAGAGACCCAGTACTTC. It yields the protein CATSSPTGASGRETQYF.

This clonotype was observed a handful of times. The genes are TRBV20-1 and TRBJ1-1, with a tentative D call TRBD1 (6 bases). V lost 4 bases and J 3 bases, leaving 15 bases between the germline ends. The germline V gene has CDR1 DFQATT and CDR2 SNEGSKA (reference sequence). The CDR3 length is 14 residues. Here the CDR3 DNA reads TGCAGTGCTACTCAATACAGGGACGACACTGAAGCTTTCTTT. This sequence encodes CSATQYRDDTEAFF.

The chain is built from TRBV2 and TRBJ2-2; D is ambiguous. Germline CDR1 and CDR2: SNHLY and FYNNEI. CDR3 size: 13 residues. Trimming cost V 3 bases and J 6 bases, with 8 bases left between them. CDR3 residues: CASSDKAAGELFF. The CDR3 DNA follows: TGTGCCAGCAGTGATAAGGCTGCCGGGGAGCTGTTTTTT.

This clonotype was found a few times. V usage is TRBV7-9 and J usage is TRBJ1-4; 7 bases map to TRBD1. Germline V CDR1 and CDR2: SEHNR, FQNEAQ (reference sequence). The trim removed 5 bases at V and 5 bases at J, leaving 11 bases unmatched. The CDR3 is 16 residues long. The CDR3 sequence is CASSLEGQVRNEKLFF. CDR3 nucleotide sequence: TGTGCCAGCAGCCTAGAAGGACAGGTCCGGAATGAAAAACTGTTTTTT.

In this sample, this clonotype turned up a few times. The chain combines TRBV18 with TRBJ2-7, with no clear D. V was cut by 0 bases and J by 3 bases, with 9 bases left in between. Germline lookup yields CDR1 KGHSH and CDR2 LQKENI. This CDR3 is 14 amino acids long. In DNA, the CDR3 is TGTGCCAGCTCACCACCTGCCAGGATCTACGAGCAGTACTTC. Translation gives CASSPPARIYEQYF.

This clonotype was seen ten or more times. J is TRBJ1-1 and V is TRBV7-9, with 7 positions matching TRBD1. Germline assignment: CDR1 SEHNR and CDR2 FQNEAQ (reference sequence). This CDR3 contains 16 residues. J gave up 5 bases and V 5 bases, and 14 bases lay outside the gene matches. This CDR3 reads CASSQSKGARTTEAFF. Written as DNA, the CDR3 is TGTGCCAGCAGCCAGTCGAAGGGGGCCCGTACTACTGAAGCTTTCTTT. Full variable domain (rest looked up from reference TRBV7-9 and TRBJ1-1): DTGVSQNPRHKITKRGQNVTFRCDPISEHNRLYWYRQTLGQGPEFLTYFQNEAQLEKSRLLSDRFSAERPKGSFSTLEIQRTEQGDSAMYLCASSQSKGARTTEAFFGQGTRLTVV.

V gene TRBV4-3 combines with J gene TRBJ1-1, with 8 bases fitting TRBD1. The germline V gene encodes CDR1 LGHNA and CDR2 YSLEER. Unmatched junction bases numbered 8, after V lost 4 bases and J lost 10 bases. CDR3 length equals 13 residues. CDR3 amino acids: CASSLTGGRAAFF. The CDR3, as DNA: TGCGCCAGCAGCCTAACAGGGGGACGGGCAGCTTTCTTT.

The V call is TRBV10-3, the J call TRBJ2-2; 9 bases are a match to TRBD1. Losses at the gene ends were 2 bases for V and 5 bases for J; bases not matched to a gene: 6. The CDR3 has 16 amino acids. Germline CDR1 ENHRY, CDR2 SYGVKD. CDR3 coding DNA: TGTGCCATCAGTGAGCCTGGACAGGGGTCGACCGGGGAGCTGTTTTTT. Translation: CAISEPGQGSTGELFF.

This clonotype was detected many times. The rearrangement uses TRBV3-1 and TRBJ2-5; D remains ambiguous. V was cut by 0 bases and J by 2 bases, with 7 bases left in between. Germline V gives CDR1 LGHDT, CDR2 YNNKEL (reference sequence). The CDR3 is made up of 14 amino acids. CDR3: CASSQDTVQETQYF. CDR3 bases: TGTGCCAGCAGCCAAGACACAGTACAAGAGACCCAGTACTTC.

The V and J genes are TRBV4-3 and TRBJ2-5; possibly TRBD2 for D (6 bases). This CDR3 is built from 16 residues. Germline V lookup: CDR1 LGHNA, CDR2 YSLEER. Trimming left V 2 bases short and J 4 bases short, with 17 bases between. The CDR3 DNA is TGCGCCAGCAGCCAATGGTCCGGGGGTGGAGGAGAGACCCAGTACTTC. This gives the protein CASSQWSGGGGETQYF.

This clonotype has just a few counts. This sequence joins TRBV7-2 and TRBJ2-1; 8 bases line up with TRBD2. Trimming took 3 bases from V and 3 from J; bases not matched to a gene: 1. This CDR3 is 14 amino acids long. Germline V gene data show CDR1 as SGHTA and CDR2 as FQGNSA. CDR3 DNA sequence: TGTGCCAGCAGCTTCGGGACTAGCTACAATGAGCAGTTCTTC. Translation gives CASSFGTSYNEQFF.

The chain is built from TRBV4-2 and TRBJ2-1; D might be TRBD2 (5 bases). This CDR3 contains 15 residues. Per germline, CDR1 LGHNA and CDR2 YNFKEQ. The V gene lost 0 bases and the J gene lost 4 bases, with 10 bases spanning the gap. CDR3 amino acids: CASSQEKDSYNEQFF. The CDR3 DNA reads as TGTGCCAGCAGCCAAGAGAAGGACTCGTACAATGAGCAGTTCTTC.

The chain couples TRBV2 to TRBJ2-7; D gene ambiguous. This CDR3 comprises 14 residues. Germline values: CDR1 SNHLY, CDR2 FYNNEI. Trimming took 2 bases from V and 4 from J, leaving 12 bases between them. The CDR3 region is CASSERLVQYEQYF. The CDR3 coding sequence is TGTGCCAGCAGTGAAAGATTGGTTCAATACGAGCAGTACTTC.

This clonotype was counted only a few times. The rearrangement links TRBV7-8 to TRBJ2-7; 7 bases align to TRBD2. This CDR3 region has 14 residues. The germline V gene encodes CDR1 SGHVS and CDR2 FQNEAQ. Trimming at V came to 5 bases and at J to 4 bases, leaving 8 bases not matched to a gene. Written as DNA, the CDR3 is TGTGCCAGCAGCCTCGGGACTATCGGGTACGAGCAGTACTTC. Protein sequence: CASSLGTIGYEQYF.

This clonotype has only one observation. The chain's CDR3 is CSVEGGLVNTEAFF. The CDR3 bases are TGCAGCGTTGAAGGGGGACTGGTGAACACTGAAGCTTTCTTT. The chain employs TRBV29-1 and TRBJ1-1, with a tentative D call TRBD1 (5 bases). Trimming cost V 1 base and J 0 bases, with 9 bases left between them. From germline, CDR1 is SQVTM and CDR2 ANQGSEA. The CDR3 is 14 residues long.

The chain employs TRBV6-1 and TRBJ1-1, with 7 bases lining up with TRBD1. This CDR3 has 13 residues. CDR1 is MNHNS and CDR2 is SASEGT in the germline V gene. V lost 5 bases, J lost 7 bases, and 7 bases stayed unmatched. The CDR3 nucleotides read TGTGCCAGCAGTACGACAGGGCGTGGTGAAGCTTTCTTT. It translates to CASSTTGRGEAFF.

At least ten counts were recorded for this clonotype. The CDR3 loop reads CASSYSSGNTIYF. CDR3 in DNA: TGTGCCAGCAGTTACAGCTCTGGAAACACCATATATTTT. This chain uses TRBV12-3 or TRBV12-4 with TRBJ1-3; D remains unclear. The CDR3 length is 13 residues. V lost 4 bases and J 0 bases, leaving 4 bases between the germline ends.

The V call is TRBV14, the J call TRBJ2-1, with TRBD2 identical over 10 bases. The CDR3 contains 18 residues. The germline V gene has CDR1 SGHDN and CDR2 FVKESK. Losses at the gene ends were 1 base for V and 4 bases for J; bases not matched to a gene: 10. The CDR3 region is CASSQGLASGSYYNEQFF. The CDR3 coding sequence is TGTGCCAGCAGCCAAGGGCTCGCTAGCGGGAGTTATTACAATGAGCAGTTCTTC.